These 9 T cell receptor beta chains came from one sample sequenced in a study of T-cell reconstitution after alpha-beta-depleted transplantation in children. Unique molecular identifiers featured in how the TCRbeta library was prepared. TCRdb re-called the PCR reads through MiXCR, storing one row per CDR3 protein. The sample lists about 72,000 distinct CDR3 sequences, about 7% occurring once. Sequencing was performed on PBMCs from the stem cell graft donor, taken from the stem cell graft. The receptors here all came from a human donor who donated a stem cell graft to a child with acute lymphoblastic leukemia.

This clonotype has a count of ten or more. The rearrangement joins TRBV29-1 to TRBJ1-4; the match to TRBD1 covers 7 bases. The CDR3 sequence is 14 residues long. CDR1 is SQVTM and CDR2 is ANQGSEA in the germline V gene. The J segment lost 3 bases and the V segment lost 6 bases, leaving 7 bases of the junction unmatched. The CDR3 loop is CSVRGQAANEKLFF. CDR3 nucleotide sequence: TGCAGCGTCCGAGGACAGGCGGCTAATGAAAAACTGTTTTTT.

This clonotype has only a few counts. The chain combines TRBV7-2 with TRBJ1-5; D possibly corresponds to TRBD1 (5 bases). Per the germline V gene, CDR1 is SGHTA and CDR2 is FQGNSA. The CDR3 contains 16 residues. Trimming left V 5 bases short and J 2 bases short, with 16 bases between. The CDR3 coding sequence is TGTGCCAGCAGCCACCCCGGGGCGGGGGGCAATCAGCCCCAGCATTTT. It is translated as CASSHPGAGGNQPQHF. The variable domain in full, completed from reference TRBV7-2 and TRBJ1-5, reads GAGVSQSPSNKVTEKGKDVELRCDPISGHTALYWYRQSLGQGLEFLIYFQGNSAPDKSGLPSDRFSAERTGGSVSTLTIQRTQQEDSAVYLCASSHPGAGGNQPQHFGDGTRLSIL.

This chain uses TRBV27 with TRBJ2-1, with D tentatively TRBD1 (5 bases). There are 16 residues in the CDR3. Deletions cut 3 bases from V and 3 bases from J, with 15 bases between. Germline CDR1 is MNHEY and CDR2 is SMNVEV (reference sequence). CDR3: CASSFGRATYYNEQFF. For the CDR3, the DNA is TGTGCCAGCAGTTTCGGCAGGGCGACTTACTACAATGAGCAGTTCTTC.

This clonotype was counted between two and nine times. This chain joins TRBV6-2 or TRBV6-3 and TRBJ1-6; D might be TRBD1 (6 bases). The CDR3 runs 14 residues. The V end was cut by 7 bases, the J end by 4 bases, with 11 bases between. The V gene's germline CDR1 is MNHEY and CDR2 SVGEGT. As DNA, the CDR3 is TGTGCCAGCACCGGGGGCGAGTATAATTCACCCCTCCACTTT. It specifies CASTGGEYNSPLHF.

This clonotype was recorded at least ten times. The chain is built from TRBV7-8 and TRBJ2-4; weak D call: TRBD1 (5 bases). The CDR3 consists of 16 residues. Looked up from germline, CDR1 is SGHVS and CDR2 is FQNEAQ. The V and J ends lost 0 bases and 1 base respectively, with 10 bases between them. This chain's CDR3 is CASSLAIAGAKNIQYF. CDR3 bases: TGTGCCAGCAGCTTAGCGATTGCAGGGGCCAAAAACATTCAGTACTTC.

The chain has TRBV4-3 and TRBJ2-3, with 11 bases lining up with TRBD2. CDR3 size: 16 residues. V lost 0 bases to trimming and J lost 1 base; unmatched junction nucleotides: 0. Germline CDR1 is LGHNA and CDR2 is YSLEER. The CDR3 sequence is CASSQELAGGTDTQYF. CDR3 nucleotides: TGCGCCAGCAGCCAAGAACTAGCGGGGGGCACAGATACGCAGTATTTT.

In this sample, this clonotype turned up many times. Written as DNA, the CDR3 is TGTGCCAGCAGTCAAAGAAGTGGGGGGGCCAACGTCCTGACTTTC. This codes for CASSQRSGGANVLTF. The V and J genes are TRBV9 and TRBJ2-6; D ambiguous. CDR1 and CDR2 (germline): SGDLS, YYNGEE. The CDR3 covers 15 residues. The ends were cut back, 5 bases at V and 4 bases at J, with 13 bases in the middle.

This clonotype was seen more than once but under ten times. The chain employs TRBV3-1 and TRBJ2-1; weak D call: TRBD1 (6 bases). The V end lost 0 bases, the J end lost 7 bases, and 13 bases lay between the germline ends. The CDR3 is made up of 15 amino acids. Germline CDR1 reads LGHDT; CDR2 reads YNNKEL (reference sequence). DNA for the CDR3: TGTGCCAGCAGCCAAGAGGGACACCATGGGAATGAGCAGTTCTTC. Amino acid sequence: CASSQEGHHGNEQFF.

This clonotype has at least ten counts. The chain joins TRBV18 to TRBJ2-7; 8 bases fit TRBD2. CDR1 KGHSH and CDR2 LQKENI come from the germline V gene. This CDR3 is 14 amino acids long. The ends lost 3 bases at V and 6 bases at J; junction bases unmatched: 7. Here the CDR3 DNA reads TGTGCCAGCTCACCCGGGAGGGAAGGGCGCGAGCAGTACTTC. Translation gives CASSPGREGREQYF. The full variable domain, its missing parts supplied by reference TRBV18 and TRBJ2-7, is NAGVMQNPRHLVRRRGQEARLRCSPMKGHSHVYWYRQLPEEGLKFMVYLQKENIIDESGMPKERFSAEFPKEGPSILRIQQVVRGDSAAYFCASSPGREGREQYFGPGTRLTVT.